Listed below are T cell receptor beta chains from one sample, sequenced in a study of CD8+ T cells in alopecia areata. Data came from immunoSEQ multiplex PCR; TCRdb stores just in-frame clones and leaves some out. Found here are roughly 120,000 clones, less than 75% of them singletons; the top ten hold approximately 12%. This specimen was CD8+ T cells sorted from blood, taken at week 24, from a patient treated with tofacitinib. The receptor source for this set is a human donor with alopecia areata. CDR3s leave out the opening cysteine and the closing phenylalanine or tryptophan. Clone size is stated in some rows and not others, as once, few, many or a class when expanded.

CDR3: AWRGWLRDTEAF; J: TRBJ1-1; size: .; V: TRBV30
CDR3: SVAPRGGEAF; J: TRBJ1-1; size: .; V: TRBV29-1
CDR3: ASSYGTSGGADTQY; J: TRBJ2-3; size: .; V: TRBV6-5
CDR3: ASSFLGDVNTEAF; J: TRBJ1-1; size: .; V: TRBV6-5
CDR3: ASSPNPGSSYNEQF; J: TRBJ2-1; size: .; V: TRBV5-6
CDR3: ASSDLDFPEAF; J: TRBJ1-1; size: .; V: TRBV6-5
CDR3: ASSQGTSGGADTQY; J: TRBJ2-3; size: .; V: TRBV4-2
CDR3: ASSSHKGEQY; J: TRBJ2-7; size: few; V: TRBV27
CDR3: ASTSPWETQY; J: TRBJ2-5; size: .; V: TRBV6-5
CDR3: ASSLVGGVYNEQF; J: TRBJ2-1; size: few; V: TRBV7-2
CDR3: ASSQVQGLETQY; J: TRBJ2-5; size: .; V: TRBV4-3
CDR3: ASGSTGGSYNEQF; J: TRBJ2-1; size: few; V: TRBV12-5
CDR3: ASSYNEQF; J: TRBJ2-1; size: .; V: TRBV7-9
CDR3: ASSDSRGADTQY; J: TRBJ2-3; size: few; V: TRBV6-4
CDR3: ASSPVAGGGHEQY; J: TRBJ2-7; size: .; V: TRBV7-9
CDR3: ASSGRDMVHEQY; J: TRBJ2-7; size: few; V: TRBV11-2
CDR3: ASSLADLPYEQY; J: TRBJ2-7; size: .; V: TRBV13
CDR3: ATSSHGGAGELF; J: TRBJ2-2; size: .; V: TRBV15
CDR3: ASSPRQKLLQETQY; J: TRBJ2-5; size: .; V: TRBV5-1
CDR3: ASSESQGQGARTDTQY; J: TRBJ2-3; size: .; V: TRBV9
CDR3: ASSQSCAGQSKNIQY; J: TRBJ2-4; size: .; V: TRBV23-1
CDR3: ASSSTGGAYEQY; J: TRBJ2-7; size: .; V: TRBV27
CDR3: AWSGIRVTNEKLF; J: TRBJ1-4; size: .; V: TRBV30
CDR3: ASGSEGANTEAF; J: TRBJ1-1; size: .; V: TRBV12-5
CDR3: ASSEWENTEAF; J: TRBJ1-1; size: few; V: TRBV25-1
CDR3: AISENLGGRPYEQY; J: TRBJ2-7; size: .; V: TRBV10-3
CDR3: ASSSGLGDYEQY; J: .; size: .; V: TRBV5-1
CDR3: AWRDRQGALNTEAF; J: TRBJ1-1; size: few; V: TRBV30
CDR3: ASSPRLPNTGELF; J: TRBJ2-2; size: .; V: TRBV9
CDR3: ASSWGLNYGYT; J: TRBJ1-2; size: .; V: TRBV27
CDR3: SVRLRESSYNEQF; J: TRBJ2-1; size: .; V: TRBV29-1
CDR3: SALGAFGYT; J: TRBJ1-2; size: .; V: TRBV29-1
CDR3: SAPSDRFSGYT; J: TRBJ1-2; size: .; V: TRBV29-1
CDR3: ASRQGQTYEQY; J: TRBJ2-7; size: once; V: TRBV5-1
CDR3: ASSGDRDRGDEAF; J: TRBJ1-1; size: .; V: TRBV2
CDR3: ASSLGGGRNEQF; J: TRBJ2-1; size: .; V: TRBV9
CDR3: ASRGRGTYGYT; J: TRBJ1-2; size: .; V: TRBV6-5
CDR3: ASGQEEQETQY; J: TRBJ2-5; size: .; V: TRBV13
CDR3: AWSSGVHEQY; J: TRBJ2-7; size: .; V: TRBV30
CDR3: ASSLAGGHPEAF; J: TRBJ1-1; size: few; V: TRBV7-9
CDR3: ASSLIGDPTEAF; J: TRBJ1-1; size: few; V: TRBV27
CDR3: AWTAGSSGNTIY; J: TRBJ1-3; size: .; V: TRBV30
CDR3: SVLRGPGAF; J: TRBJ1-1; size: few; V: TRBV29-1
CDR3: ASSLKSSNTGELF; J: TRBJ2-2; size: once; V: TRBV5-6
CDR3: ASSQGAGVYYEQY; J: TRBJ2-7; size: .; V: TRBV4-3
CDR3: ASRPYEDYGYT; J: TRBJ1-2; size: once; V: TRBV6-5
CDR3: ASSQAPGNTALYEQY; J: TRBJ2-7; size: few; V: TRBV4-1
CDR3: ASSPTSGGAETQY; J: TRBJ2-5; size: .; V: TRBV6-1
CDR3: ASSYTGGFEAF; J: TRBJ1-1; size: .; V: TRBV6-5
CDR3: ASSPSGVWETQY; J: TRBJ2-5; size: .; V: TRBV6-5
CDR3: AWSEGTGYEQY; J: TRBJ2-7; size: .; V: TRBV30
CDR3: ASSLGQGEADTQY; J: TRBJ2-3; size: .; V: TRBV5-6
CDR3: ASSLGLGDQETQY; J: TRBJ2-5; size: few; V: TRBV11-2
CDR3: ASSAGDRGLSEQY; J: TRBJ2-7; size: once; V: TRBV9
CDR3: ASSAPGQGTYEQY; J: TRBJ2-7; size: .; V: TRBV27
CDR3: ASSIPDREHETQY; J: TRBJ2-5; size: .; V: TRBV7-9
CDR3: ASIGQILSGNTIY; J: TRBJ1-3; size: .; V: TRBV2